The 4 T cell receptor beta chains presented below share a single source sample, sequenced in a study of T-cell reconstitution after alpha-beta-depleted transplantation in children. Using unique molecular identifiers, the investigators prepared the TCRbeta library. TCRdb analysed the PCR reads with MiXCR anew, one entry per CDR3 protein. The table includes around 680,000 distinct CDR3 sequences, roughly 17% detected once. The source was PBMCs from the stem cell graft donor, collected from the stem cell graft. The origin of the receptors is a human donor who donated a stem cell graft to a child with acute myeloid leukemia.

This clonotype has just a few counts. This chain uses TRBV24-1 with TRBJ2-1; the D call may be TRBD1 or TRBD2 (5 bases each). The CDR3 has 16 amino acids. Germline CDR1 is KGHDR and CDR2 is SFDVKD. V shed 3 bases and J shed 10 bases, with 21 bases lying between them. As DNA, the CDR3 is TGTGCCACCAGTGATCCGGTCCGGGACGTAATAGAGGAGCAGTTCTTC. Translated, it gives CATSDPVRDVIEEQFF.

V and J are TRBV5-1 and TRBJ2-6; D possibly corresponds to TRBD1 (5 bases). CDR1 and CDR2 from the germline V gene are SGHRS and YFSETQ. The CDR3 sequence is 17 residues long. V lost 1 base and J lost 4, with 15 bases in between. The CDR3, as DNA: TGCGCCAGCAGCTTGAGCAACAGGAACTCCGGGGCCAACGTCCTGACTTTC. Protein: CASSLSNRNSGANVLTF.

This clonotype was seen a handful of times. The gene calls are TRBV7-2 and TRBJ2-2; D uncertain. CDR3 length: 17 amino acids. From germline, CDR1 is SGHTA and CDR2 FQGNSA. The ends were cut back, 0 bases at V and 0 bases at J, with 11 bases in the middle. CDR3 coding DNA: TGTGCCAGCAGCTTAGCGCTGATGGCCCCGAACACCGGGGAGCTGTTTTTT. This translates into CASSLALMAPNTGELFF.

The chain couples TRBV12-3 or TRBV12-4 to TRBJ1-1; D gene ambiguous. V lost 6 bases, J lost 4 bases, and 18 bases lay in between. The CDR3 is made up of 15 amino acids. CDR3 protein: CASRLFGLLGTEAFF. In DNA form, the CDR3 reads TGTGCCAGCAGGCTTTTCGGGTTATTGGGCACTGAAGCTTTCTTT.